This is a list of T cell receptor beta chains from one sample in a study of cytomegalovirus exposure and HLA in healthy donors. Libraries were prepared by immunoSEQ multiplex PCR; TCRdb keeps only in-frame clonotypes and omits some of them. The data hold 110,000 to 150,000 clones, with roughly 80% observed a single time. Sequencing was carried out using PBMCs. All receptors come from a man between 40 and 49 years old in good health and CMV-seronegative. CDR3s include the opening cysteine and the closing phenylalanine or tryptophan. A D gene is named only where the DNA matches it firmly. Some rows have no size entry. The others give once, few or many, or a class for an expanded clone.

14,TRBJ2-7,TRBV7-6,.,.,CASSLGRGDYEQYF,TGTGCCAGCAGCTTAGGCAGGGGGGACTACGAGCAGTACTTC
16,TRBJ2-7,TRBV18,.,.,CASSPSRDKTLYEQYF,TGTGCCAGCTCACCGTCCCGGGACAAAACTCTCTACGAGCAGTACTTC
14,TRBJ2-5,TRBV5-1,many,.,CASSFGGPGETQYF,TGCGCCAGCAGCTTCGGGGGGCCAGGGGAGACCCAGTACTTC
20,TRBJ2-6,TRBV5-1,.,.,CASSLRSGESPLSGANVLTF,TGCGCCAGCAGCTTGAGGTCAGGGGAATCCCCCCTGTCTGGGGCCAACGTCCTGACTTTC
17,TRBJ1-3,TRBV7-2,.,TRBD1,CASSLAPTAGGGNTIYF,TGTGCCAGCAGCTTAGCTCCAACTGCAGGGGGTGGAAACACCATATATTTT
13,TRBJ1-2,TRBV27,few,.,CASSLPTGRGYTF,TGTGCCAGCAGTTTACCCACTGGTCGGGGCTACACCTTC
16,TRBJ1-1,TRBV5-1,.,.,CASSSRTGNMNTEAFF,TGCGCCAGCAGCTCACGCACAGGGAACATGAACACTGAAGCTTTCTTT
20,TRBJ2-7,TRBV15,.,TRBD2,CATSSPRGTSGGKSSYEQYF,TGTGCCACCAGCAGCCCGAGGGGGACTAGCGGGGGTAAGAGCTCCTACGAGCAGTACTTC
16,TRBJ1-2,TRBV7-8,.,TRBD1,CASSIKGTGGSYGYTF,TGTGCCAGCAGCATAAAAGGGACAGGGGGTTCCTATGGCTACACCTTC
14,TRBJ2-4,TRBV30,.,TRBD1,CAWKPQGARDIQYF,TGTGCCTGGAAACCCCAGGGGGCTAGGGACATTCAGTACTTC
14,TRBJ2-1,TRBV5-6,.,TRBD2,CASSSLRLAVMQFF,TGTGCCAGCAGCAGCCTTAGACTAGCCGTGATGCAGTTCTTC
14,TRBJ2-5,TRBV6-1,.,TRBD1,CASSELLGGETQYF,TGTGCCAGCAGTGAATTACTAGGGGGCGAGACCCAGTACTTC
15,TRBJ2-4,TRBV27,.,TRBD1,CASSQFGTDKNIQYF,TGTGCCAGCAGCCAGTTCGGGACAGACAAAAACATTCAGTACTTC
16,TRBJ2-1,TRBV5-4,.,.,CASSLGGFSSYNEQFF,TGTGCCAGCAGCTTAGGCGGCTTTAGCTCCTACAATGAGCAGTTCTTC
14,TRBJ1-3,TRBV6-6,.,TRBD1,CASSWTGDGNTIYF,TGTGCCAGCAGCTGGACAGGCGATGGAAACACCATATATTTT